This paragraph covers one T cell receptor beta chain sequence. What it recognizes is unknown. The entry originates in a study of shared clonotypes between healthy human individuals. Some clones are missing from TCRdb's copy, which holds only in-frame ones; the method was immunoSEQ multiplex PCR. The table lists about 1.1 million clones, around 77% of them singletons, with roughly 0.82% in the top ten. Study-level points and caveats: Researchers sampled only blood; tissue repertoires likely differ.

Looked up from germline, CDR1 is MDHEN and CDR2 is SYDVKM. V was pared by 7 bases and J by 4 bases, with 12 bases of the junction left unmatched. This CDR3 contains 15 residues. The specimen sequenced was memory CD4+ T cells from PBMCs. Subset specified: CD45RA-negative fraction. V and J are TRBV28 and TRBJ1-1; 7 bases agree with TRBD1. The TCR was taken from a man younger than 35 in good health. Some clones in this sample may be carry-over from other donors' samples. CDR3 in amino acids: CASTPGGKAGTEAFF. The CDR3 DNA is TGTGCCAGCACGCCAGGGGGGAAAGCGGGCACTGAAGCTTTCTTT.